What follows are 27 T cell receptor beta chains derived from one specimen sequenced in a study of blood T cell repertoires in COVID-19. The method was immunoSEQ multiplex PCR; TCRdb's version includes in-frame clones alone and lacks a portion of them. The table has 150,000 to 250,000 clones, about 85% seen once. Sequencing was carried out using peripheral blood. These receptors all stem from a woman aged 40 to 55 with COVID-19, enrolled during active disease.

This chain joins TRBV30 and TRBJ2-3; D may be TRBD1 (6 bases). The germline gives CDR1 GTSNPN, CDR2 SVGIG (reference sequence). The length of the CDR3 is 14 residues. V lost 0 bases and J 2 bases, leaving 9 bases between the germline ends. The CDR3: CAWSVRTVTDTQYF. As DNA, the CDR3 is TGTGCCTGGAGTGTAAGGACAGTCACAGATACGCAGTATTTT.

J is TRBJ2-2 and V is TRBV27; possibly TRBD2 for D (5 bases). The CDR3 contains 17 residues. Trimming removed 1 base from V and 1 base from J, with 13 bases in between. Germline V gene sequence: CDR1 MNHEY, CDR2 SMNVEV (reference sequence). CDR3 region: CASSLYSGLRNTGELFF. The CDR3 nucleotides read TGTGCCAGCAGTTTATACTCAGGACTTAGGAACACCGGGGAGCTGTTTTTT.

The chain recombines TRBV7-8 with TRBJ1-1; TRBD1 aligns across 9 bases. The ends lost 4 bases at V and 2 bases at J; junction bases unmatched: 11. Germline V gives CDR1 SGHVS, CDR2 FQNEAQ. This CDR3 is built from 17 residues. The CDR3 region is CASSSIWWTGENTEAFF. The CDR3 region has the DNA TGTGCCAGCAGCTCCATATGGTGGACAGGGGAAAACACTGAAGCTTTCTTT.

The V gene is TRBV11-2, the J gene TRBJ1-6; a weak D match, TRBD1 (5 bases). Germline CDR1 reads SGHAT; CDR2 reads FQNNGV. The CDR3 covers 15 residues. The V end was cut by 1 base, the J end by 6 bases, with 10 bases between. CDR3 sequence reads: CASSLGQGFNSPLHF. The DNA for the CDR3 is TGTGCCAGCAGCTTAGGCCAGGGCTTTAATTCACCCCTCCACTTT.

The V call is TRBV5-1, the J call TRBJ1-2; 7 bases align to TRBD1. The CDR3 covers 13 residues. From germline, CDR1 is SGHRS and CDR2 YFSETQ. V trimming: 3 bases; J trimming: 4 bases; junction bases outside the gene matches: 3. In nucleotides, the CDR3 is TGCGCCAGCAGCTACGGGGACAGCTATGGCTACACCTTC. Its protein is CASSYGDSYGYTF.

This rearrangement joins TRBV19 to TRBJ1-5; 8 bases match TRBD1. V was pared by 4 bases and J by 6 bases, with 8 bases of the junction left unmatched. CDR1 is LNHDA and CDR2 is SQIVND in the germline V gene (reference sequence). CDR3 length equals 15 residues. CDR3 DNA: TGTGCCAGTAGTACCCAGGGGGCAATCGGTCAGCCCCAGCATTTT. Protein: CASSTQGAIGQPQHF.

The gene calls are TRBV20-1 and TRBJ1-2, with 7 bases aligning to TRBD1. The ends lost 5 bases at V and 8 bases at J; junction bases unmatched: 5. The germline V gene has CDR1 DFQATT and CDR2 SNEGSKA (reference sequence). This CDR3 is built from 11 residues. The CDR3 loop is CSASRGRGYTF. CDR3 DNA: TGCAGTGCTTCGAGGGGGCGGGGCTACACCTTC.

The chain combines TRBV9 with TRBJ2-3, with D unresolved. CDR3 length equals 12 residues. Trimming left V 1 base short and J 4 bases short, with 4 bases between. The germline CDR1 and CDR2 sequences are SGDLS and YYNGEE. This CDR3 reads CASSVLPDTQYF. The CDR3 bases are TGTGCCAGCAGCGTACTCCCAGATACGCAGTATTTT.

The genes are TRBV4-2 and TRBJ2-3; 13 nucleotides match TRBD2. The CDR3 sequence is 17 residues long. The V segment lost 3 bases and the J segment 4 bases; nucleotides outside the gene matches: 7. Germline values: CDR1 LGHNA, CDR2 YNFKEQ. This chain's CDR3 is CASSHTSGGGFADTQYF. CDR3 sequence (DNA): TGTGCCAGCAGCCATACTAGCGGGGGGGGGTTCGCAGATACGCAGTATTTT.

V and J are TRBV5-1 and TRBJ2-1, with TRBD2 matching 10 bases. Germline V gives CDR1 SGHRS, CDR2 YFSETQ. This CDR3 is 21 amino acids long. The V gene end was trimmed by 0 bases and the J gene end by 6 bases; junction bases not matched to a gene: 21. In nucleotides, the CDR3 is TGCGCCAGCAGCTTGGCCTATATAGGGATCCCAAGACTAGCGGGTGGCAATGAGCAGTTCTTC. This sequence encodes CASSLAYIGIPRLAGGNEQFF.

CDR3: CAISESADSKGLTF. The CDR3 nucleotides read TGTGCCATCAGTGAGTCAGCGGACAGTAAAGGCCTGACTTTC. The gene calls are TRBV10-3 and TRBJ2-6; a weak D match, TRBD1 (6 bases). This CDR3 is built from 14 residues. The V and J ends lost 0 bases and 15 bases respectively, with 15 bases between them. Per the germline V gene, CDR1 is ENHRY and CDR2 is SYGVKD.

The V and J genes are TRBV4-1 and TRBJ2-7; a weak D match, TRBD2 (6 bases). Germline V lookup: CDR1 MGHRA, CDR2 YSYEKL. Trimming took 0 bases from V and 9 from J, leaving 21 bases between them. The CDR3 totals 16 residues. The CDR3 sequence is CASSQDGGLNLLGQYF. CDR3 in DNA: TGCGCCAGCAGCCAAGATGGGGGACTTAACCTACTGGGGCAGTACTTC.

The rearrangement joins TRBV3-1 (or the pseudogene TRBV3-2) to TRBJ1-1; 7 bases agree with TRBD1. The CDR3 is 13 residues long. Germline V CDR1 and CDR2: LGHDT, YNNKEL (reference sequence). V dropped 5 bases and J dropped 7; count of bases not matched to a gene: 7. As DNA, the CDR3 is TGTGCCAGCAGCTCGGGACACAGGGGTGAAGCTTTCTTT. Amino acid sequence: CASSSGHRGEAFF.

This clone was seen a handful of times. V is TRBV2 and J is TRBJ1-4, with D unresolved. This CDR3 is 14 amino acids long. V gave up 7 bases and J gave up 3 bases, with 12 bases separating them. Germline values: CDR1 SNHLY, CDR2 FYNNEI. The CDR3 DNA sequence: TGTGCCAGCACGAAAGGAGGTTCTAATGAAAAACTGTTTTTT. Residues: CASTKGGSNEKLFF.

The chain combines TRBV5-8 with TRBJ2-3, with 7 bases matching TRBD1. Germline V CDR1 and CDR2: SGHTS, YDEGEE. The CDR3 loop spans 15 amino acids. V lost 6 bases to trimming and J lost 5 bases; unmatched junction nucleotides: 12. In DNA form, the CDR3 reads TGTGCCAGCACCGGCCAAGGGGGCTCTAAAGATACGCAGTATTTT. It specifies CASTGQGGSKDTQYF.

This clone was seen only a few times. This chain links TRBV7-9 with TRBJ2-7; possible D gene TRBD1, 6 bases. The CDR3 is 13 residues long. V was pared by 6 bases and J by 1 base, with 10 bases between. CDR1 and CDR2 (germline): SEHNR, FQNEAQ (reference sequence). CDR3 amino acids: CASRKGQSYEQYF. In nucleotides, the CDR3 is TGTGCCAGCAGGAAAGGACAGTCCTACGAGCAGTACTTC. Full variable domain (missing parts from reference TRBV7-9 and TRBJ2-7): DTGVSQNPRHKITKRGQNVTFRCDPISEHNRLYWYRQTLGQGPEFLTYFQNEAQLEKSRLLSDRFSAERPKGSFSTLEIQRTEQGDSAMYLCASRKGQSYEQYFGPGTRLTVT.

V is TRBV9 and J is TRBJ2-2, with D uncertain. The CDR3 is made up of 14 amino acids. Germline loops: CDR1 SGDLS, CDR2 YYNGEE. Between the trimmed V and J ends, which lost 3 bases and 2 bases, there was a span of 8 bases. The CDR3 sequence is CASSEDLNTGELFF. Written as DNA, the CDR3 is TGTGCCAGCAGCGAAGATCTAAACACCGGGGAGCTGTTTTTT.

This clone has only one observation. The V and J genes are TRBV10-3 and TRBJ2-7; 8 bases are a match to TRBD1. V lost 0 bases, J lost 5 bases, and 9 bases stayed unmatched. CDR1 is ENHRY, CDR2 SYGVKD, per germline. The CDR3 has 16 residues. The CDR3 reads CAISESLGQGANEQYF. The CDR3 DNA follows: TGTGCCATCAGTGAGTCGTTGGGGCAGGGGGCTAACGAGCAGTACTTC.

This sequence joins TRBV6-1 and TRBJ2-7; possible D gene TRBD1, 6 bases. V lost 2 bases and J lost 0, with 14 bases in between. This CDR3 contains 16 residues. In germline, CDR1 is MNHNS, CDR2 SASEGT. The CDR3: CASSEIGQGTSYEQYF. The CDR3 DNA is TGTGCCAGCAGTGAAATCGGGCAGGGGACCTCCTACGAGCAGTACTTC.

The chain has TRBV6-5 and TRBJ2-7; D unclear. Trimming removed 0 bases from V and 2 bases from J, with 8 bases in between. CDR1 and CDR2 from the germline V gene are MNHEY and SVGAGI. The CDR3 covers 14 residues. The CDR3 region is CASSYSTGTYEQYF. In DNA form, the CDR3 reads TGTGCCAGCAGTTACTCGACTGGAACCTACGAGCAGTACTTC.

On this clone itself: This same CDR3 is encoded by further DNA sequences in the sample. The CDR3 DNA is TGTGCCAGCAGCCCGGGACTAGCAGGCGAGACCCAGTACTTC. Amino acid sequence: CASSPGLAGETQYF. This rearrangement joins TRBV9 to TRBJ2-5; 9 bases are a match to TRBD2. CDR3 length equals 14 residues. From germline, CDR1 is SGDLS and CDR2 YYNGEE. Germline trimming cut 4 bases from V and 5 bases from J; bases unmatched to any gene: 6. Full variable domain (missing parts from reference TRBV9 and TRBJ2-5): DSGVTQTPKHLITATGQRVTLRCSPRSGDLSVYWYQQSLDQGLQFLIQYYNGEERAKGNILERFSAQQFPDLHSELNLSSLELGDSALYFCASSPGLAGETQYFGPGTRLLVL.

The chain uses TRBV7-8 and TRBJ1-1; D gene unclear. Trimming stripped 1 base from V and 5 bases from J, with 11 bases between. The CDR3 is made up of 14 amino acids. Germline V CDR1 and CDR2: SGHVS, FQNEAQ. As DNA, the CDR3 is TGTGCCAGCAGCTTAGGGACGGCGGGAACTGAAGCTTTCTTT. It yields the protein CASSLGTAGTEAFF.

As concerns this clone: In the same sample, other DNA sequences code for this CDR3. V usage is TRBV3-1 (or the pseudogene TRBV3-2) and J usage is TRBJ1-6; 7 positions match TRBD1. The J segment lost 7 bases and the V segment lost 1 base, leaving 4 bases of the junction unmatched. The CDR3 is 15 residues long. Germline values: CDR1 LGHDT, CDR2 YNNKEL (reference sequence). In DNA, the CDR3 is TGTGCCAGCAGCCAAGGGACAGGCTCGAATTCACCCCTCCACTTT. This codes for CASSQGTGSNSPLHF.

This clone was picked up one time. The V call is TRBV30, the J call TRBJ1-2; tentative D call: TRBD1 (5 bases). V was cut by 8 bases and J by 2 bases, with 15 bases left in between. Germline loops: CDR1 GTSNPN, CDR2 SVGIG (reference sequence). The CDR3 runs 13 residues. CDR3: CARRVQGNYGYTF. The CDR3 DNA sequence: TGTGCCCGTCGGGTTCAGGGAAACTATGGCTACACCTTC.

This chain joins TRBV5-1 and TRBJ1-1, with TRBD1 matching over 10 bases. Germline V gene sequence: CDR1 SGHRS, CDR2 YFSETQ. The CDR3 length is 16 residues. V gave up 5 bases and J gave up 5 bases; unmatched junction bases: 12. CDR3 nucleotide sequence: TGCGCCAGCAGTCCCACCCTGACAGGGGGCAGTACTGAAGCTTTCTTT. It encodes CASSPTLTGGSTEAFF.

V is TRBV21-1 and J is TRBJ2-7; no DNA check was done on the table's D call, TRBD1. TRBV21-1 is noted as a pseudogene. This CDR3 has 15 amino acids. The CDR3: CASSVHRGLRYEQYF. The CDR3 nucleotides read TGTGCCAGCAGCGTCCATAGGGGGCTCCGGTACGAGCAGTACTTC.

This clone appeared once. The V call is TRBV30, the J call TRBJ2-1; 13 bases agree with TRBD2. This CDR3 spans 15 amino acids. Looked up from germline, CDR1 is GTSNPN and CDR2 is SVGIG (reference sequence). With 5 bases clipped from V and 9 bases from J, the junction kept 10 bases outside the gene matches. The CDR3: CAWGGLAGSSIEQFF. For the CDR3, the DNA is TGTGCCTGGGGGGGACTAGCGGGGAGTTCGATTGAGCAGTTCTTC.